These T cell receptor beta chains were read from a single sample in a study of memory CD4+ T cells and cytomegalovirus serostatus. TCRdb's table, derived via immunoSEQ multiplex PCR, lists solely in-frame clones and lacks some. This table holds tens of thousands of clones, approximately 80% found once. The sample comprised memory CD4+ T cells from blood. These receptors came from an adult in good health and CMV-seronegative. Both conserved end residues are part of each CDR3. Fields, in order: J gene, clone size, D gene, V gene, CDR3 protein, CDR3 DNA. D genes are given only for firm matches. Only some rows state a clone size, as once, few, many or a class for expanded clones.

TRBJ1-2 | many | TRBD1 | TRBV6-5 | CASSYLRTGGGYGYTF | TGTGCCAGCAGTTACTTAAGGACAGGGGGTGGCTATGGCTACACCTTC
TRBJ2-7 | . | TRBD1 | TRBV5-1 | CASSLTGTGFAEQYF | TGCGCCAGCAGCCTAACCGGGACAGGGTTCGCCGAGCAGTACTTC
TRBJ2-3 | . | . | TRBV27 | CASSLLVGGPTDTQYF | TGTGCCAGCAGTTTACTTGTGGGGGGGCCCACAGATACGCAGTATTTT
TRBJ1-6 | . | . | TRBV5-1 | CASSLEGHNSPLHF | TGCGCCAGCAGCTTGGAGGGCCATAATTCACCCCTCCACTTT
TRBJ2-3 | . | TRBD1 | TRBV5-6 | CASSLPLGGRADTQYF | TGTGCCAGCAGCTTACCCCTAGGGGGCCGGGCAGATACGCAGTATTTT
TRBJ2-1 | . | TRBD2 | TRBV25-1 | CASSESPSGVKINEQFF | TGTGCCAGCAGTGAATCCCCAAGCGGGGTTAAGATCAATGAGCAGTTCTTC
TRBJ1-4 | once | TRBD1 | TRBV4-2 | CASSQDVTGGSEKLFF | TGTGCCAGCAGCCAAGATGTGACAGGGGGGTCCGAAAAACTGTTTTTT
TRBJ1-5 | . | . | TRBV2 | CASSEASGNSNQPQHF | TGTGCCAGCAGTGAAGCGTCAGGGAATAGCAATCAGCCCCAGCATTTT
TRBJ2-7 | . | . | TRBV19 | CASSIDTAPSHLYEQYF | TGTGCCAGTAGTATAGATACGGCTCCTAGTCACCTCTACGAGCAGTACTTC
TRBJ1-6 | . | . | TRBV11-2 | CASSLDQGSPLHF | TGTGCCAGCAGCTTAGATCAAGGTTCACCCCTCCACTTT
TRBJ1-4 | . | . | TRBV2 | CASSTGGATNEKLFF | TGTGCCAGCAGCACGGGGGGGGCAACTAATGAAAAACTGTTTTTT
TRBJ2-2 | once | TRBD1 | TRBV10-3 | CAISERGGSDTGELFF | TGTGCCATCAGTGAGAGAGGGGGCTCTGACACCGGGGAGCTGTTTTTT
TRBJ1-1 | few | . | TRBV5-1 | CASSLARGPNTEAFF | TGCGCCAGCAGCTTGGCTAGAGGCCCTAACACTGAAGCTTTCTTT